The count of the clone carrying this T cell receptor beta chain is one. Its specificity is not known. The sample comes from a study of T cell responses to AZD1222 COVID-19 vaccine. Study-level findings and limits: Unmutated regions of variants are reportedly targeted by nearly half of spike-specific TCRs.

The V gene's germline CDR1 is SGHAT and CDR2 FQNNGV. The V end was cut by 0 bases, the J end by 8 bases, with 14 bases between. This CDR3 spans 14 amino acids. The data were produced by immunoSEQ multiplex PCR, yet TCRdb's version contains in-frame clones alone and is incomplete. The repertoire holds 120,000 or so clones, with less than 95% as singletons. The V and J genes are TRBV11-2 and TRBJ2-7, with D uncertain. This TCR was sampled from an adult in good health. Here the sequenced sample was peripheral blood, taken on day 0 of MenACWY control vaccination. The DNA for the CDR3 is TGTGCCAGCAGCTTAGATCAGGATAGGGCTCAGCAGTACTTC. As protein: CASSLDQDRAQQYF.